Included here is one T cell receptor beta chain sequence, with context. Its specificity is unknown. This entry belongs to a study of T cells in Graves' hyperthyroidism and ophthalmopathy. General study findings and limits: Most thyroid-expanded clonotypes above 0.001 were also found in blood. The model made its ophthalmopathy prediction, and onset followed a median roughly 6.5 months later.

TCR beta CDR3 regions were amplified from RNA transcripts. Researchers ran a first-round RT-PCR on the TCR CDR3 using the HTBI primer set. MiXCR, applied by TCRdb to the multiplex PCR reads, yields one record per CDR3 protein. The table lists 660,000 or so distinct CDR3 sequences, nearly 45% of them singletons, with under 8% in the top ten. It was uncontrolled infection, other autoimmune disease, pregnancy or lactation that excluded patients. The V gene's germline CDR1 is SQVTM and CDR2 ANQGSEA. With 8 bases removed from V and 7 bases from J, the gap between germline ends came to 14 bases. The CDR3 spans 11 residues.

The chain is built from TRBV29-1 and TRBJ1-1; D perhaps matches TRBD1 (5 bases). The sequence came from an adult man with Graves' disease, either hyperthyroidism or ophthalmopathy (not recorded which). The sample comprised peripheral blood or thyroid tissue (not recorded which). This CDR3 reads CSPGQGLEAFF. The CDR3 coding sequence is TGCAGCCCAGGACAAGGGCTTGAAGCTTTCTTT.